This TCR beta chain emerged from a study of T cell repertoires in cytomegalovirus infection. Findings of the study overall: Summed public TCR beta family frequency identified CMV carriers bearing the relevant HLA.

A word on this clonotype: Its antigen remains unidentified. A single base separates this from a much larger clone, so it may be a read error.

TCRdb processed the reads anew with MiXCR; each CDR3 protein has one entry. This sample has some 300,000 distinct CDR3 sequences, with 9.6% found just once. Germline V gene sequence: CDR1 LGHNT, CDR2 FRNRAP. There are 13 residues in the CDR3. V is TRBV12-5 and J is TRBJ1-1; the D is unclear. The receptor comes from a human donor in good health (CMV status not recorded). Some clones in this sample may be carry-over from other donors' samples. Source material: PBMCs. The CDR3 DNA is TGTGCTAGTGGTTTAACAGCGGCCCTTGAAGCTCTCTTT. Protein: CASGLTAALEALF.